Below, 30 T cell receptor beta chains from the same sample are listed, as sequenced in a study of T-cell memory formation after mild COVID-19. In TCRdb, the 5' RACE reads were re-called with MiXCR into one record per CDR3 protein. The sample shows 550,000 to 650,000 distinct CDR3 sequences, around 16% of them seen only once. The sequenced sample was PBMCs or a T cell subset sorted from them (not recorded which). The source of these receptors is an adult woman who had mild COVID-19 (a few samples of this study predate the infection). Cell type and time point are not known.

The V and J genes are TRBV7-6 and TRBJ2-6, with TRBD1 as a possible D gene (6 bases). The CDR3 runs 18 residues. The V end was cut by 4 bases, the J end by 0 bases, with 16 bases between. Germline V gene sequence: CDR1 SGHVS, CDR2 FNYEAQ. DNA of the CDR3: TGTGCCAGCAGCTCACCGGACAGAGTTTTCTCTGGGGCCAACGTCCTGACTTTC. This encodes CASSSPDRVFSGANVLTF.

The rearrangement links TRBV29-1 to TRBJ2-1, with D possibly TRBD2 on 7 matching bases. Germline V lookup: CDR1 SQVTM, CDR2 ANQGSEA. Trimming left V 7 bases short and J 0 bases short, with 16 bases between. The CDR3 covers 15 residues. CDR3 protein: CSAAGGPLSYNEQFF. CDR3 sequence (DNA): TGCAGCGCCGCCGGGGGGCCCCTCTCCTACAATGAGCAGTTCTTC.

This clonotype was recorded a few times. V gene TRBV5-1 combines with J gene TRBJ2-7; 8 bases are shared with TRBD1. Per germline, CDR1 SGHRS and CDR2 YFSETQ. Trimming removed 0 bases from V and 5 bases from J; junction bases left unmatched: 4. The CDR3 extends over 14 amino acids. CDR3 sequence reads: CASSLGDRTHEQYF. CDR3 coding DNA: TGCGCCAGCAGCTTGGGGGACAGGACCCACGAGCAGTACTTC. Combining the CDR3 with reference TRBV5-1 and TRBJ2-7 gives the whole variable domain KAGVTQTPRYLIKTRGQQVTLSCSPISGHRSVSWYQQTPGQGLQFLFEYFSETQRNKGNFPGRFSGRQFSNSRSEMNVSTLELGDSALYLCASSLGDRTHEQYFGPGTRLTVT.

This clonotype was detected ten times or more. V is TRBV7-9 and J is TRBJ1-1; D ambiguous. The CDR3 runs 15 residues. Germline V gene sequence: CDR1 SEHNR, CDR2 FQNEAQ (reference sequence). Deletions cut 3 bases from V and 0 bases from J, with 11 bases between. CDR3 loop: CASSFLPVMNTEAFF. CDR3 bases: TGTGCCAGCAGCTTCCTACCAGTCATGAACACTGAAGCTTTCTTT.

Concerning this clonotype: This may be a read error: a much more frequent sequence differs by one nucleotide. V usage is TRBV25-1 and J usage is TRBJ2-7, with unresolved D. This CDR3 region has 12 residues. Per germline, CDR1 MGHDK and CDR2 SYGVNS. The CDR3 bases are TGTGACAGCAGTGGGGTTTCGAAAGAGCAGTACTTC. It is translated as CDSSGVSKEQYF.

In its sample, this clonotype was seen a few times. J is TRBJ2-2 and V is TRBV4-2; 7 bases map to TRBD2. CDR3 size: 17 residues. CDR1 LGHNA and CDR2 YNFKEQ come from the germline V gene. V lost 0 bases to trimming and J lost 6 bases; unmatched junction nucleotides: 10. DNA of the CDR3: TGTGCCAGCAGCCAAGAAGAGGGGTTAGCGGGTTCCGGGGAGCTGTTTTTT. This translates into CASSQEEGLAGSGELFF.

The chain links TRBV29-1 to TRBJ1-5, with 9 bases matching TRBD1. The CDR3 runs to 13 residues. With 6 bases clipped from V and 4 bases from J, the junction kept 4 bases outside the gene matches. Germline loops: CDR1 SQVTM, CDR2 ANQGSEA. CDR3 region: CSVSGTGNQPQHF. The DNA of the CDR3 is TGCAGCGTGTCCGGGACAGGGAATCAGCCCCAGCATTTT. Using reference TRBV29-1 and TRBJ1-5 for the parts outside the CDR3, the full variable domain is SAVISQKPSRDICQRGTSLTIQCQVDSQVTMMFWYRQQPGQSLTLIATANQGSEATYESGFVIDKFPISRPNLTFSTLTVSNMSPEDSSIYLCSVSGTGNQPQHFGDGTRLSIL.

The table lists this clonotype with a few counts. The chain carries TRBV7-9 and TRBJ2-7; weak D call: TRBD2 (6 bases). Deletions cut 5 bases from V and 0 bases from J, with 11 bases between. This CDR3 has 14 amino acids. CDR1 and CDR2 (germline): SEHNR, FQNEAQ (reference sequence). The CDR3: CASSDGLLSYEQYF. The CDR3 DNA sequence: TGTGCCAGCAGCGACGGACTACTCTCCTACGAGCAGTACTTC.

The chain uses TRBV5-1 and TRBJ1-1; D is possibly TRBD1 (5 bases). V gave up 7 bases and J gave up 8 bases, with 21 bases separating them. CDR1 and CDR2 from the germline V gene are SGHRS and YFSETQ. The CDR3 contains 14 residues. In nucleotides, the CDR3 is TGCGCCAGCCGCAAACCCGGGGCAGACTTGGAAGCTTTCTTT. Its translation: CASRKPGADLEAFF.

V usage is TRBV7-6 and J usage is TRBJ2-3, with TRBD1 as a possible D gene (6 bases). This CDR3 contains 18 residues. The germline gives CDR1 SGHVS, CDR2 FNYEAQ. V was clipped by 3 bases and J by 0 bases, with 19 bases between them. The CDR3 DNA is TGTGCCAGCAGCTTCGATGAACAGGGCCGGACTAGCACAGATACGCAGTATTTT. Protein product: CASSFDEQGRTSTDTQYF.

This clonotype was detected many times. J is TRBJ1-5 and V is TRBV15; D perhaps matches TRBD1 (5 bases). V lost 5 bases and J 3 bases, leaving 20 bases between the germline ends. Germline V gene data show CDR1 as LNHNV and CDR2 as YYDKDF (reference sequence). The CDR3 is made up of 17 amino acids. The CDR3 loop is CATSFLQGVGPNQPQHF. The DNA for the CDR3 is TGTGCCACCAGCTTCCTGCAGGGTGTGGGCCCCAATCAGCCCCAGCATTTT. The complete variable domain, with remaining parts taken from reference TRBV15 and TRBJ1-5, reads DAMVIQNPRYQVTQFGKPVTLSCSQTLNHNVMYWYQQKSSQAPKLLFHYYDKDFNNEADTPDNFQSRRPNTSFCFLDIRSPGLGDTAMYLCATSFLQGVGPNQPQHFGDGTRLSIL.

This chain uses TRBV5-1 with TRBJ1-1; D is unresolved. This CDR3 has 18 amino acids. Germline V gene lookup returns CDR1 SGHRS and CDR2 YFSETQ. V was pared by 4 bases and J by 0 bases, with 22 bases between. Written as DNA, the CDR3 is TGCGCCAGCAGCCCGGGCACCGCAGGAATGTTCATGAACACTGAAGCTTTCTTT. This translates into CASSPGTAGMFMNTEAFF.

This clonotype came up many times. The chain is built from TRBV15 and TRBJ1-1; a possible D gene is TRBD1 (6 bases). Germline V gives CDR1 LNHNV, CDR2 YYDKDF (reference sequence). This CDR3 comprises 15 residues. Trimming left V 0 bases short and J 6 bases short, with 14 bases between. As DNA, the CDR3 is TGTGCCACCAGCAGAGATGCCGAGGGGGGGTCTGAAGCTTTCTTT. Protein: CATSRDAEGGSEAFF.

This clonotype was detected once. The chain employs TRBV29-1 and TRBJ1-1; perhaps TRBD1 as D (6 bases). This CDR3 has 14 amino acids. V shed 4 bases and J shed 4 bases, with 16 bases lying between them. Germline V gene data show CDR1 as SQVTM and CDR2 as ANQGSEA. CDR3 in DNA: TGCAGCGTTGGATTATTGGGGGCGGGCACTGAAGCTTTCTTT. The encoded protein is CSVGLLGAGTEAFF.

The gene calls are TRBV20-1 and TRBJ1-2; D uncertain. The germline gives CDR1 DFQATT, CDR2 SNEGSKA (reference sequence). This CDR3 spans 12 amino acids. The V end lost 6 bases, the J end lost 2 bases, and 10 bases lay between the germline ends. CDR3 in DNA: TGCAGTGCGACCGACCCGAACTATGGCTACACCTTC. Translation gives CSATDPNYGYTF.

This clonotype was detected a few times. V is TRBV6-1 and J is TRBJ2-2, with D perhaps TRBD1 (5 bases). V dropped 8 bases and J dropped 4 bases, with 11 bases sitting between them. The germline V gene has CDR1 MNHNS and CDR2 SASEGT. CDR3 length: 13 amino acids. This CDR3 reads CASGAGITGELFF. CDR3 DNA: TGTGCCAGCGGTGCAGGGATCACCGGGGAGCTGTTTTTT.

This clonotype was detected only a few times. This chain links TRBV7-9 with TRBJ2-5, with D tentatively TRBD1 (7 bases). This CDR3 contains 19 residues. The V end was cut by 1 base, the J end by 1 base, with 22 bases between. Germline-derived CDR1 and CDR2 are SEHNR and FQNEAQ (reference sequence). In DNA form, the CDR3 reads TGTGCCAGCAGCTTAGGCCTTCGGCGGGACAGCTGGGCCCAAGAGACCCAGTACTTC. Its protein product is CASSLGLRRDSWAQETQYF.

The chain employs TRBV2 and TRBJ2-7, with D tentatively TRBD1 (5 bases). V lost 0 bases and J 2 bases, leaving 8 bases between the germline ends. The CDR3 is 14 residues long. Per germline, CDR1 SNHLY and CDR2 FYNNEI. CDR3 in DNA: TGTGCCAGCAGTGAAGCCCCAGGGACCTACGAGCAGTACTTC. Translated, it gives CASSEAPGTYEQYF.

This rearrangement joins TRBV7-6 to TRBJ2-5; D gene ambiguous. The ends were cut back, 4 bases at V and 9 bases at J, with 9 bases in the middle. The CDR3 contains 11 residues. Germline CDR1 reads SGHVS; CDR2 reads FNYEAQ. CDR3 sequence (DNA): TGTGCCAGCAGCTCGACCCCGTCCCAGTACTTC. Its translation is CASSSTPSQYF.

The rearrangement joins TRBV2 to TRBJ2-7; 7 bases are shared with TRBD1. Looked up from germline, CDR1 is SNHLY and CDR2 is FYNNEI. Germline trimming cut 8 bases from V and 3 bases from J; bases unmatched to any gene: 4. This CDR3 spans 12 amino acids. The chain's CDR3 is CASETGSYEQYF. CDR3 bases: TGTGCCAGCGAGACAGGGAGCTACGAGCAGTACTTC. Supplemented by reference TRBV2 and TRBJ2-7, the full variable domain reads EPEVTQTPSHQVTQMGQEVILRCVPISNHLYFYWYRQILGQKVEFLVSFYNNEISEKSEIFDDQFSVERPDGSNFTLKIRSTKLEDSAMYFCASETGSYEQYFGPGTRLTVT.

The gene calls are TRBV12-3 or TRBV12-4 and TRBJ2-3; 11 bases map to TRBD2. V was clipped by 5 bases and J by 3 bases; unmatched bases: 10. The CDR3 is made up of 17 amino acids. CDR3 DNA sequence: TGTGCCAGCAGTACCCGGACTAGCGGGTTCGGGACAGATACGCAGTATTTT. This translates into CASSTRTSGFGTDTQYF.

The rearrangement uses TRBV6-6 and TRBJ2-5; D perhaps matches TRBD1 (5 bases). This CDR3 contains 14 residues. The V gene's germline CDR1 is MNHNY and CDR2 SVGAGI (reference sequence). V was cut by 0 bases and J by 4 bases, with 9 bases left in between. DNA for the CDR3: TGTGCCAGCAGTTACTCCGCAGGGTCAGAGACCCAGTACTTC. This encodes CASSYSAGSETQYF.

This clonotype was seen at least ten times. V is TRBV20-1 and J is TRBJ1-5; TRBD1 might be the D (5 bases). The CDR3 spans 14 residues. CDR1 is DFQATT, CDR2 SNEGSKA, per germline (reference sequence). Trimming cost V 0 bases and J 6 bases, with 12 bases left between them. The CDR3 protein is CSARDSAGTQPQHF. In DNA, the CDR3 is TGCAGTGCTAGAGATTCGGCAGGGACTCAGCCCCAGCATTTT.

This clonotype was seen many times. The V and J genes are TRBV20-1 and TRBJ2-1, with TRBD2 identical over 7 bases. This CDR3 is 15 amino acids long. V dropped 3 bases and J dropped 6; count of bases not matched to a gene: 11. Germline V gene sequence: CDR1 DFQATT, CDR2 SNEGSKA (reference sequence). CDR3 DNA: TGCAGTGCTAGGGTCCCGACTAGCCCCCTCAATGAGCAGTTCTTC. Residues: CSARVPTSPLNEQFF.

A few counts support this clonotype. The genes are TRBV11-2 and TRBJ2-3; TRBD2 is a possible D gene (6 bases). CDR1 is SGHAT, CDR2 FQNNGV, per germline. The CDR3 consists of 13 residues. V lost 1 base and J lost 10, with 12 bases in between. The DNA of the CDR3 is TGTGCCAGCAGCTTAGTTACAGGAGGGGCGCAGTATTTT. Its translation: CASSLVTGGAQYF.

The rearrangement joins TRBV7-9 to TRBJ2-3; the match to TRBD2 covers 8 bases. Germline CDR1 is SEHNR and CDR2 is FQNEAQ (reference sequence). J was trimmed by 15 bases and V by 5 bases; bases with no gene match: 10. This CDR3 is 12 amino acids long. CDR3 amino acids: CASSLTSGASYF. CDR3 nucleotides: TGTGCCAGCAGCCTCACTAGCGGTGCTTCTTATTTT. The entire variable domain, with the rest obtained from reference TRBV7-9 and TRBJ2-3, is as follows: DTGVSQNPRHKITKRGQNVTFRCDPISEHNRLYWYRQTLGQGPEFLTYFQNEAQLEKSRLLSDRFSAERPKGSFSTLEIQRTEQGDSAMYLCASSLTSGASYFGPGTRLTVL.

The chain joins TRBV11-3 to TRBJ2-1; TRBD2 aligns across 14 bases. The CDR3 is 17 amino acids. CDR1 is SGHNT, CDR2 YENEEA, per germline. J lost 8 bases, V lost 5 bases, and 11 bases had no gene match. The CDR3 sequence is CASSRRSGLAGADEQFF. CDR3 coding DNA: TGTGCCAGCAGCCGACGATCGGGACTAGCGGGGGCCGATGAGCAGTTCTTC.

This chain joins TRBV5-1 and TRBJ1-1, with D unresolved. This CDR3 comprises 14 residues. Deletions cut 2 bases from V and 5 bases from J, with 13 bases between. Germline loops: CDR1 SGHRS, CDR2 YFSETQ. CDR3 nucleotide sequence: TGCGCCAGCAGCTTCACCCCGGGTCGGACTGAAGCTTTCTTT. Translation gives CASSFTPGRTEAFF.

The V gene is TRBV3-1, the J gene TRBJ2-6, with 11 bases lining up with TRBD1. The germline CDR1 and CDR2 sequences are LGHDT and YNNKEL (reference sequence). This CDR3 has 17 amino acids. V lost 3 bases and J lost 5; bases outside the gene matches: 6. The CDR3 protein is CASSHRTGGNWANVLTF. The CDR3 nucleotides read TGTGCCAGCAGCCATCGGACAGGGGGCAACTGGGCCAACGTCCTGACTTTC.

This clonotype has a handful of counts. The rearrangement links TRBV30 to TRBJ1-5, with 9 bases fitting TRBD1. The CDR3 runs to 14 residues. Germline V gives CDR1 GTSNPN, CDR2 SVGIG (reference sequence). V was pared by 3 bases and J by 7 bases, with 7 bases of the junction left unmatched. CDR3 amino acids: CAWSAGQGQQPQHF. The CDR3 DNA follows: TGTGCCTGGAGCGCCGGACAGGGGCAACAGCCCCAGCATTTT. The full variable domain, completed using reference TRBV30 and TRBJ1-5, is SQTIHQWPATLVQPVGSPLSLECTVEGTSNPNLYWYRQAAGRGLQLLFYSVGIGQISSEVPQNLSASRPQDRQFILSSKKLLLSDSGFYLCAWSAGQGQQPQHFGDGTRLSIL.